This T cell receptor (beta chain) was identified during a study of blood T cell repertoires in COVID-19. V gave up 4 bases and J gave up 10 bases, with 7 bases separating them. The CDR3 is 11 residues long. The table came from immunoSEQ multiplex PCR; TCRdb's copy has only in-frame clones and leaves some out. This sample has about 240,000 clones, with approximately 90% found just once. The rearrangement joins TRBV12-3 or TRBV12-4 to TRBJ1-4; D not resolved. The sample consisted of PBMCs or T cells enriched from blood (not recorded which). The receptor comes from a man in his forties who had recovered from COVID-19. The CDR3 coding sequence is TGTGCCAGCAGTTCGACGGGAAAACTGTTTTTT. This gives the protein CASSSTGKLFF.